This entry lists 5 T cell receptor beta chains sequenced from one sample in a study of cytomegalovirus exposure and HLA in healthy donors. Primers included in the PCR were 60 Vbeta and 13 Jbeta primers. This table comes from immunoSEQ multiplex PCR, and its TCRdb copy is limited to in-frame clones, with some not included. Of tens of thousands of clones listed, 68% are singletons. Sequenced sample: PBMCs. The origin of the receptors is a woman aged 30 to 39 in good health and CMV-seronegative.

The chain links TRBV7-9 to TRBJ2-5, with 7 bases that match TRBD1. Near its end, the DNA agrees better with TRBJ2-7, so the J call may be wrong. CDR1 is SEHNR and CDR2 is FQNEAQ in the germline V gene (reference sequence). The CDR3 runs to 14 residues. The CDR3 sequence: CASRTGTASYEQYF. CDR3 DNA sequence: TGTGCCAGCAGAACCGGGACAGCATCCTACGAGCAGTACTTC.

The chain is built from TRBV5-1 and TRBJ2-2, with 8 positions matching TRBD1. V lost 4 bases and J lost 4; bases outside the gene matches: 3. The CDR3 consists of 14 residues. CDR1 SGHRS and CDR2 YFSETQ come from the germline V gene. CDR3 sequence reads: CASSPDRGTGELFF. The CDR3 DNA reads TGCGCCAGCAGCCCCGACAGGGGCACCGGGGAGCTGTTTTTT.

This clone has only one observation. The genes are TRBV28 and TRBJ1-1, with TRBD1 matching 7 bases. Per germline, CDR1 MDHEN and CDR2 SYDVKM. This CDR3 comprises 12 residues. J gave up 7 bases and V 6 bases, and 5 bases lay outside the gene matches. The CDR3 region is CASSKGAREAFF. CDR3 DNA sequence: TGTGCCAGCAGCAAGGGGGCCCGTGAAGCTTTCTTT.

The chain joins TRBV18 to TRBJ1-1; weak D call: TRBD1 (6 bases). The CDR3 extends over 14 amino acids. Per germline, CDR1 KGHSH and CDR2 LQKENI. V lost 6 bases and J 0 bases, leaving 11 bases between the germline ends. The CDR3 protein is CASSPGQLNTEAFF. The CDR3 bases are TGTGCCAGCTCTCCCGGACAGCTGAACACTGAAGCTTTCTTT.

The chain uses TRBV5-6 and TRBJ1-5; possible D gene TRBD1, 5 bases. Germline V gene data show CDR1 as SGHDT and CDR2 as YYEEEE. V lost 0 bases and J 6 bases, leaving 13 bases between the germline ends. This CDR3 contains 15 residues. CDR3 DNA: TGTGCCAGCAGCTTGGAAGGGGAGGAGAGTCAGCCCCAGCATTTT. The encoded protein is CASSLEGEESQPQHF. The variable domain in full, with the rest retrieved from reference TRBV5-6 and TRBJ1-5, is DAGVTQSPTHLIKTRGQQVTLRCSPKSGHDTVSWYQQALGQGPQFIFQYYEEEERQRGNFPDRFSGHQFPNYSSELNVNALLLGDSALYLCASSLEGEESQPQHFGDGTRLSIL.